The 9 T cell receptor beta chains presented below share a single source sample, sequenced in a study of OX40 agonist ivuxolimab in advanced cancers. Assay: immunoSEQ multiplex PCR; the TCRdb copy retains only in-frame clones and omits some. The data contain tens of thousands of clones, around 84% of them singletons. Sequencing used CD4+ or CD8+ T cells sorted from blood, obtained in a trial of the OX40 agonist ivuxolimab. The receptors were sampled from an adult with an advanced solid tumor such as melanoma, head and neck, liver or kidney cancer.

CDR3 amino acids: CSVEGGTVWVETQYF. The CDR3 DNA is TGCAGCGTTGAAGGGGGGACTGTATGGGTAGAGACCCAGTACTTC. The gene calls are TRBV29-1 and TRBJ2-5, with D possibly TRBD2 on 6 matching bases. CDR3 length equals 15 residues. Germline CDR1 SQVTM, CDR2 ANQGSEA. The ends were cut back, 1 base at V and 4 bases at J, with 16 bases in the middle.

The rearrangement links TRBV6-1 to TRBJ2-3; no reliable D call. Trimming removed 5 bases from V and 0 bases from J, with 6 bases in between. Germline CDR1 is MNHNS and CDR2 is SASEGT. The CDR3 has 13 amino acids. In DNA, the CDR3 is TGTGCCAGCAGTTTTCAGAGCACAGATACGCAGTATTTT. This gives the protein CASSFQSTDTQYF.

This chain joins TRBV7-2 and TRBJ2-5; TRBD1 agrees at 7 bases. V lost 1 base and J lost 4; bases outside the gene matches: 0. Per the germline V gene, CDR1 is SGHTA and CDR2 is FQGNSA. CDR3 size: 13 residues. CDR3 loop: CASSLGQGETQYF. The CDR3 bases are TGTGCCAGCAGCTTAGGACAGGGAGAGACCCAGTACTTC.

The rearrangement uses TRBV15 and TRBJ1-1, with D hard to call. The CDR3 extends over 14 amino acids. V was cut by 5 bases and J by 1 base, with 11 bases left in between. Germline CDR1 and CDR2: LNHNV and YYDKDF (reference sequence). The CDR3 is CATSLQRENTEAFF. CDR3 coding DNA: TGTGCCACCAGCTTGCAAAGGGAGAACACTGAAGCTTTCTTT.

This chain joins TRBV5-1 and TRBJ2-2, with D perhaps TRBD2 (5 bases). Germline V gives CDR1 SGHRS, CDR2 YFSETQ. V shed 4 bases and J shed 3 bases, with 7 bases lying between them. The CDR3 is 13 amino acids. CDR3 sequence (DNA): TGCGCCAGCAGCCGGCGGGACACCGGGGAGCTGTTTTTT. Its protein product is CASSRRDTGELFF.

The V gene is TRBV7-6, the J gene TRBJ2-1; D ambiguous. CDR1 SGHVS and CDR2 FNYEAQ come from the germline V gene. The CDR3 has 14 residues. V lost 4 bases and J lost 10, with 17 bases in between. The CDR3 region is CASSSPQTRREQFF. The CDR3 nucleotides are TGTGCCAGCAGCTCCCCTCAAACCAGAAGGGAGCAGTTCTTC.

This chain links TRBV7-9 with TRBJ2-1; 7 bases align to TRBD2. Germline assignment: CDR1 SEHNR and CDR2 FQNEAQ (reference sequence). V trimming: 1 base; J trimming: 14 bases; junction bases outside the gene matches: 11. CDR3 length: 14 amino acids. CDR3 residues: CASSLVGGGVLKFF. DNA for the CDR3: TGTGCCAGCAGCTTAGTCGGCGGGGGAGTCCTTAAGTTCTTC.

This clone was picked up a small number of times. V is TRBV6-5 and J is TRBJ1-4, with 7 bases identical to TRBD1. The CDR3 is made up of 14 amino acids. The V gene's germline CDR1 is MNHEY and CDR2 SVGAGI. Losses at the gene ends were 6 bases for V and 5 bases for J; bases not matched to a gene: 6. CDR3 amino acids: CASRKRQGNEKLFF. CDR3 nucleotides: TGTGCCAGCAGAAAACGACAGGGAAATGAAAAACTGTTTTTT.

This chain joins TRBV19 and TRBJ1-2, with TRBD1 as a possible D gene (5 bases). CDR1 and CDR2 (germline): LNHDA, SQIVND (reference sequence). The CDR3 is 15 amino acids. V lost 2 bases and J 2 bases, leaving 12 bases between the germline ends. The CDR3 nucleotides are TGTGCCAGTAGTATACGCAGGGACGGAAACTATGGCTACACCTTC. Its protein product is CASSIRRDGNYGYTF.